The sequence of this T cell receptor beta chain was determined in a study of OX40 agonist ivuxolimab in advanced cancers. Study-level information: Treatment of patients was with ivuxolimab, an agonistic anti-OX40 (CD134) antibody. Study findings and constraints: The average count of expanded clones was higher among CD8+ T cells than among CD4+.

The CDR3 covers 11 residues. The assay was immunoSEQ multiplex PCR, and TCRdb's table has in-frame clones only and misses some. The table lists roughly 80,000 clones, 90% of them singletons. Note on this clone: Its antigen is unknown.

The source of this sequence is an adult with an advanced solid tumor such as melanoma, head and neck, liver or kidney cancer. This sample comprised CD4+ or CD8+ T cells sorted from blood, obtained in a trial of the OX40 agonist ivuxolimab. The rearrangement uses TRBV21-1 and TRBJ1-5. TRBV21-1 is designated a pseudogene. For the CDR3, the DNA is TGTGCCAGCAGCAGGGCCCGGGCCCAGCATTTT. This translates into CASSRARAQHF.